This T cell receptor beta chain comes out of a study of blood T cell repertoires in COVID-19. This CDR3 spans 15 amino acids. The V gene's germline CDR1 is SGHTA and CDR2 FQGNSA. V was clipped by 5 bases and J by 0 bases, with 10 bases between them. Sequencing used immunoSEQ multiplex PCR; TCRdb keeps in-frame clones, though not all of them. This table has 50,000 to 60,000 clones, 85% to 95% appearing once. The specimen sequenced was peripheral blood. This chain connects TRBV7-2 to TRBJ2-2, with a weak D call TRBD1 (5 bases). The TCR comes from a woman older than 75 with acute or convalescent COVID-19. The CDR3 DNA reads as TGTGCCAGCAGCCAGGGTACCTCGAACACCGGGGAGCTGTTTTTT. Encoded protein: CASSQGTSNTGELFF.